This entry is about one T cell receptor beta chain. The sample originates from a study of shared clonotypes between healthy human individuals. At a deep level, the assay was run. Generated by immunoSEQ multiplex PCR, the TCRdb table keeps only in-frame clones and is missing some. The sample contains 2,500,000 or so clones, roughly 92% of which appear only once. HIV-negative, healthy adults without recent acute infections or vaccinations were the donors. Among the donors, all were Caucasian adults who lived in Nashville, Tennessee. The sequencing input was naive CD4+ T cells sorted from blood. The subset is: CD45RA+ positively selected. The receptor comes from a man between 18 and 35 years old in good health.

The CDR3 DNA reads as TGTGCCACCAGCAGTTGGGGGGGACAAAGGAGGCCGCAGTATTTT. Protein: CATSSWGGQRRPQYF. The chain employs TRBV15 and TRBJ2-3; possible D gene TRBD2, 7 bases. Germline values: CDR1 LNHNV, CDR2 YYDKDF (reference sequence). The length of the CDR3 is 15 residues. Trimming pared 3 bases from V and 10 bases from J, leaving 20 bases between.